This T cell receptor (beta chain) was obtained from a study of cytomegalovirus exposure and HLA in healthy donors. Study as a whole: Inside one of the first data releases sat about 85 million unique TCRs taken from HLA-typed donors.

Use of 60 Vbeta and 13 Jbeta primers characterized the PCR. Generated by immunoSEQ multiplex PCR, the TCRdb table keeps only in-frame clones and is missing some. The sample holds approximately 150,000 clones. As concerns this clone: The antigen remains unidentified.

Regarding the study as a whole: Later on, an analysis tied over 15,000 TCR beta sequences to HLA alleles at 0.05 false discovery rate. For most subjects, TCR beta sequences were reported to predict HLA-A and HLA-B alleles with accuracy. Common viral pathogens were later found to be apparently linked to several of the most significant clusters.

V lost 2 bases, J lost 4 bases, and 15 bases lay in between. In germline, CDR1 is LNHDA, CDR2 SQIVND (reference sequence). This CDR3 comprises 16 residues. This receptor was taken from a woman aged 40 to 50 in good health and CMV-seronegative. The sequencing input was PBMCs. V gene TRBV19 combines with J gene TRBJ2-1, with D possibly TRBD2 on 6 matching bases. CDR3 sequence reads: CASSISGLAKYNEQFF. The CDR3 nucleotides are TGTGCCAGTAGTATATCGGGTCTAGCGAAGTACAATGAGCAGTTCTTC.